Listed below are T cell receptor beta chains from one sample, sequenced in a study of breast tumors, draining lymph nodes, adjacent tissues. TCRdb recomputed calls from the multiplex PCR reads with MiXCR, one row per CDR3 protein. Here the sample spans fewer than 300,000 distinct CDR3 sequences, 32% being singletons. Sequenced: axillary lymph node tissue. These receptor sequences come from a female donor with breast cancer. Some clones in this sample may be carry-over from other donors' samples. Both conserved end residues are part of each CDR3. D genes are given only for firm matches. Where a row states a size, it is once, few, many or the class of an expanded clone; other rows omit it.

CDR3aa	CDR3nt	j_gene	d_gene	v_gene	abundance
CASSPIRTSGGEQFF	TGTGCCAGCAGCCCCATCCGGACTAGCGGAGGTGAGCAGTTCTTC	TRBJ2-1	TRBD2	TRBV5-8	many
CACQTATNEKLFF	TGTGCCTGCCAGACAGCAACTAATGAAAAACTGTTTTTT	TRBJ1-4	-	TRBV30	-
CSAPTGNYGSTF	TGCAGTGCCCCGACAGGAAACTATGGCTCCACCTTC	TRBJ1-2	-	TRBV20-1	many
CASSARRRSYEQYF	TGTGCCAGCAGTGCCCGCCGGAGGTCCTACGAGCAGTACTTC	TRBJ2-7	-	TRBV11-2	-
CASSQVGGSTEAFF	TGTGCCAGCAGCCAAGTAGGGGGGAGTACTGAAGCTTTCTTT	TRBJ1-1	-	TRBV4-2	-
CASSSGRGRYEQYF	TGTGCCAGCAGTTCAGGCAGGGGGCGATACGAGCAGTACTTC	TRBJ2-7	TRBD1	TRBV6-5	many
CSKGSRTGSYEQYF	TGCAGCAAGGGGAGTCGGACAGGGTCCTACGAGCAGTACTTC	TRBJ2-7	TRBD1	TRBV29-1	-
CSARAGGWATQYF	TGCAGTGCTAGGGCGGGGGGCTGGGCGACCCAGTACTTC	TRBJ2-5	TRBD2	TRBV20-1	-
CASEPGGGNYEQYF	TGTGCCAGTGAACCAGGGGGGGGGAACTACGAGCAGTACTTC	TRBJ2-7	-	TRBV6-6	many
CATSRDKYATNEKLFF	TGTGCCACCAGCAGAGATAAATACGCAACTAATGAAAAACTGTTTTTT	TRBJ1-4	-	TRBV15	many
CATSRELAGAYNSPLHF	TGTGCCACCAGCAGAGAACTAGCGGGAGCCTATAATTCACCCCTCCACTTT	TRBJ1-6	-	TRBV15	-
CASRAAGTRYNEQFF	TGTGCCAGCAGAGCGGCCGGGACGAGATACAATGAGCAGTTCTTC	TRBJ2-1	-	TRBV7-9	many
CASSSILGTGGGGYTF	TGTGCCAGTAGCTCCATACTGGGGACAGGGGGCGGCGGCTACACCTTC	TRBJ1-2	TRBD1	TRBV19	many
CATSGPSAVHYNEQFF	TGTGCCACCAGTGGGCCGAGCGCCGTACACTACAATGAGCAGTTCTTC	TRBJ2-1	-	TRBV24-1	many
CAGRPGASGNEQFF	TGTGCCGGCCGTCCGGGGGCTAGCGGGAATGAGCAGTTCTTC	TRBJ2-1	TRBD2	TRBV6-5	-
CASRGPTNEQFF	TGTGCCAGCAGGGGACCAACCAATGAGCAGTTCTTC	TRBJ2-1	-	TRBV27	-
CSASRTSGGKTQYF	TGCAGTGCTTCGCGTACTAGCGGGGGGAAGACCCAGTACTTC	TRBJ2-5	TRBD2	TRBV20-1	-
CASSLIRGAGELFF	TGTGCTAGCAGCTTAATTCGGGGGGCCGGGGAGCTGTTTTTT	TRBJ2-2	TRBD2	TRBV7-7	many
CASSQDLIPTRSSVGETQYF	TGTGCCAGCAGCCAAGATCTGATCCCCACTAGATCCTCCGTTGGAGAGACCCAGTACTTC	TRBJ2-5	-	TRBV4-2	many
CSAEEGNTEAFF	TGCAGCGCTGAAGAAGGGAACACTGAAGCTTTCTTT	TRBJ1-1	-	TRBV29-1	-
CASSRTGPPSNTGELFF	TGTGCCAGCTCACGGACAGGGCCACCTTCGAACACCGGGGAGCTGTTTTTT	TRBJ2-2	TRBD1	TRBV18	many
CASTPSPGKLYNEQFF	TGTGCCAGTACCCCCTCTCCCGGGAAGTTGTACAATGAGCAGTTCTTC	TRBJ2-1	-	TRBV19	many
CATSRELAGVDEQYF	TGTGCCACCAGCAGAGAGCTAGCGGGAGTCGACGAGCAGTACTTC	TRBJ2-7	TRBD2	TRBV15	many
CASSPTSGSDEQFF	TGTGCCAGCAGCCCGACTAGCGGGAGCGATGAGCAGTTCTTC	TRBJ2-1	TRBD2	TRBV7-8	many
CASSFSSGDGTDTQYF	TGTGCCAGCAGCTTTTCTTCAGGGGATGGGACAGATACGCAGTATTTT	TRBJ2-3	-	TRBV7-8	many
CSARSGRSLNEQFF	TGCAGTGCTAGGAGCGGGAGGTCATTGAATGAGCAGTTCTTC	TRBJ2-1	TRBD2	TRBV20-1	-
CTSSFSSSGRDEQYF	TGTACCAGCAGCTTTTCTTCTAGCGGGAGGGACGAGCAGTACTTC	TRBJ2-7	TRBD2	TRBV5-8	-
CSANSDSYEQYF	TGCAGTGCTAACAGCGACTCCTACGAGCAGTACTTC	TRBJ2-7	-	TRBV20-1	many
CASSFLKTGHYTDTQYF	TGTGCCAGCAGTTTTCTTAAGACAGGGCATTACACAGATACGCAGTATTTT	TRBJ2-3	TRBD1	TRBV27	-
CASSGDGAKNIQYF	TGTGCCAGCAGCGGCGACGGAGCCAAAAACATTCAGTACTTC	TRBJ2-4	-	TRBV9	-
CSLTTSGRYEQYF	TGCAGCTTGACGACTAGCGGGAGGTACGAGCAGTACTTC	TRBJ2-7	TRBD2	TRBV29-1	few
CASSIEYRGLYTGELFF	TGTGCCAGTAGTATAGAGTATCGGGGCTTATACACCGGGGAGCTGTTTTTT	TRBJ2-2	-	TRBV19	many
CASSFTGSKNIQYF	TGTGCCAGCAGCTTTACCGGGTCCAAAAACATTCAGTACTTC	TRBJ2-4	-	TRBV5-6	many
CASHGSRVSTGGLFF	TGTGCCAGTCATGGGTCCAGGGTGAGTACCGGGGGGCTGTTTTTT	TRBJ2-2	-	TRBV2	-
CTPVQTYEQYF	TGCACCCCGGTACAGACCTACGAGCAGTACTTC	TRBJ2-7	-	TRBV20-1	many
CAISESGAPEQYF	TGTGCCATCAGTGAGTCAGGGGCGCCCGAGCAGTACTTC	TRBJ2-7	-	TRBV10-3	many
CASSLGWGGQYF	TGTGCCAGCAGCTTAGGGTGGGGGGGCCAGTACTTC	TRBJ2-5	TRBD2	TRBV7-2	once
CASSLAGATYNEQLF	TGTGCCAGCAGCTTAGCGGGAGCGACCTACAATGAGCAACTCTTC	TRBJ2-1	-	TRBV7-2	-
CASSSATTGAYEQYF	TGTGCCAGCAGCTCCGCTACAACAGGTGCCTACGAGCAGTACTTC	TRBJ2-7	-	TRBV7-2	many
CATSRDGRGTQYF	TGTGCCACCAGCAGAGATGGGAGGGGGACCCAGTACTTC	TRBJ2-5	TRBD2	TRBV15	-
CASSIAQGRAEAFF	TGTGCCAGTAGTATCGCGCAGGGGAGGGCTGAAGCTTTCTTT	TRBJ1-1	-	TRBV19	-
CASSLMGSTDTQYF	TGTGCCAGCAGCTTAATGGGCTCCACAGATACGCAGTATTTT	TRBJ2-3	-	TRBV7-2	-
CASSLGGWDNEQFF	TGTGCCAGCAGCTTAGGAGGTTGGGACAATGAGCAGTTCTTC	TRBJ2-1	-	TRBV7-2	many
CASSVDPGVAGELFF	TGTGCCAGCAGCGTAGATCCGGGAGTAGCCGGGGAGCTGTTTTTT	TRBJ2-2	-	TRBV9	many
CASNPGTVYGYTF	TGTGCCAGCAATCCCGGGACAGTCTATGGCTACACCTTC	TRBJ1-2	TRBD1	TRBV28	many
CATSEPGQPRIDYTF	TGTGCCACCAGTGAGCCGGGACAGCCCCGTATTGACTACACCTTC	TRBJ1-2	TRBD1	TRBV24-1	many
CASQWGLVGSYNEQFF	TGCGCCAGCCAGTGGGGTTTAGTAGGGTCCTACAATGAGCAGTTCTTC	TRBJ2-1	-	TRBV5-1	many
CASSQTGRGETYGYTF	TGCGCCAGCAGCCAAACAGGACGGGGAGAGACCTATGGCTACACCTTC	TRBJ1-2	-	TRBV4-1	many
CSVLPSGRHTQYF	TGCAGCGTTTTGCCCAGCGGGAGGCATACGCAGTATTTT	TRBJ2-3	TRBD2	TRBV29-1	many
CAWNRQGYGYTF	TGTGCCTGGAACAGACAGGGGTATGGCTACACCTTC	TRBJ1-2	TRBD1	TRBV30	many